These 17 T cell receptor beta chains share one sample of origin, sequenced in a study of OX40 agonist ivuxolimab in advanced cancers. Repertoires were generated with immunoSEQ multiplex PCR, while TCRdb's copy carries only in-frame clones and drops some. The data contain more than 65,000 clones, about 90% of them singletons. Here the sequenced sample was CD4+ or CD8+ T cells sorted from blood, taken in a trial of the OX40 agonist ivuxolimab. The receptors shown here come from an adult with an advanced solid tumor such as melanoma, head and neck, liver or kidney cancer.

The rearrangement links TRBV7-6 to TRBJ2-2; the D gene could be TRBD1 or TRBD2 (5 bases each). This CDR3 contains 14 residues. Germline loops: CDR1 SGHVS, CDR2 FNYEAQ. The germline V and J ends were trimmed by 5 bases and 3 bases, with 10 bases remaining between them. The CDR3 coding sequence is TGTGCCAGCAGCGGGGACGGATACACCGGGGAGCTGTTTTTT. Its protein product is CASSGDGYTGELFF.

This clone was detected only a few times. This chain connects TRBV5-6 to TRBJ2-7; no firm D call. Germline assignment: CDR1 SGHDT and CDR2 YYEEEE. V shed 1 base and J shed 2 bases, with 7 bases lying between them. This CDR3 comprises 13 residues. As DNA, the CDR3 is TGTGCCAGCAGCTTGCAAATGGCCTACGAGCAGTACTTC. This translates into CASSLQMAYEQYF.

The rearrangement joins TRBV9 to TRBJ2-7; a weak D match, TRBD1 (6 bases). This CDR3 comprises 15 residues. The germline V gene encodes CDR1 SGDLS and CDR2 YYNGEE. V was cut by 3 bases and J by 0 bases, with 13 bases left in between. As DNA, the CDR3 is TGTGCCAGCAGCGGCACAGGACAGAGCTCCTACGAGCAGTACTTC. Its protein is CASSGTGQSSYEQYF.

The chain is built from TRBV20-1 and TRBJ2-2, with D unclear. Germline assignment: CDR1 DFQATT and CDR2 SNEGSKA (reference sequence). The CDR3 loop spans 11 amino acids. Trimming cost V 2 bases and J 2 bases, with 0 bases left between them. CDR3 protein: CSARNTGELFF. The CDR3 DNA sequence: TGCAGTGCTAGAAACACCGGGGAGCTGTTTTTT.

In nucleotides, the CDR3 is TGTGCCAGCAGCTTAGCTGGTCTGGCAAACTATGGCTACACCTTC. This codes for CASSLAGLANYGYTF. The V call is TRBV7-2, the J call TRBJ1-2; D gene unclear. V lost 0 bases to trimming and J lost 2 bases, with 10 bases between them. Germline loops: CDR1 SGHTA, CDR2 FQGNSA. This CDR3 has 15 residues.

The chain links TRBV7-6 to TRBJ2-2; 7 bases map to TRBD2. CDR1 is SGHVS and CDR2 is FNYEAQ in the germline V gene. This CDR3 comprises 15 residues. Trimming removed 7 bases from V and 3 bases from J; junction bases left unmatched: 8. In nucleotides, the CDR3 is TGTGCCAGCACTGCGACCGGGGGGTACACCGGGGAGCTGTTTTTT. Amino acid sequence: CASTATGGYTGELFF.

CDR3 DNA sequence: TGTGCCAGCAGGTCAAGGGGGGGGACTCCGACCTACAATGAGCAGTTCTTC. Residues: CASRSRGGTPTYNEQFF. The V and J genes are TRBV7-9 and TRBJ2-1; D perhaps matches TRBD2 (7 bases). The CDR3 has 17 residues. With 6 bases removed from V and 2 bases from J, the gap between germline ends came to 20 bases. In germline, CDR1 is SEHNR, CDR2 FQNEAQ (reference sequence).

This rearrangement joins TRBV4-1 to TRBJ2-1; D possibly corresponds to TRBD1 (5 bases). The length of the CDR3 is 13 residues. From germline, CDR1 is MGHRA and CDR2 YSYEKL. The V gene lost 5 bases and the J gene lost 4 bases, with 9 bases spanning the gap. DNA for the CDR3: TGCGCCAGCAGCTTTCACAGGTACAATGAGCAGTTCTTC. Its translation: CASSFHRYNEQFF.

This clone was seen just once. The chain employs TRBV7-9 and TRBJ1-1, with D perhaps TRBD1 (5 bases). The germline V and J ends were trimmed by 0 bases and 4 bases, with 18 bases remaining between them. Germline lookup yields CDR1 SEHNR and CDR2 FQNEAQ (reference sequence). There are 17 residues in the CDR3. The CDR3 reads CASSLAPWDLGSTEAFF. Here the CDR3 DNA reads TGTGCCAGCAGCTTAGCTCCCTGGGACTTGGGGAGCACTGAAGCTTTCTTT.

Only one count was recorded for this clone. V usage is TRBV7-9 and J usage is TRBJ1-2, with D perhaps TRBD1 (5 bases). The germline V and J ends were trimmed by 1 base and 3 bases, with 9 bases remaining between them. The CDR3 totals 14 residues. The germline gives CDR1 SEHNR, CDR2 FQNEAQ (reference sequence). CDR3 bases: TGTGCCAGCAGCTTAGGCGGGGCTGACTATGGCTACACCTTC. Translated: CASSLGGADYGYTF.

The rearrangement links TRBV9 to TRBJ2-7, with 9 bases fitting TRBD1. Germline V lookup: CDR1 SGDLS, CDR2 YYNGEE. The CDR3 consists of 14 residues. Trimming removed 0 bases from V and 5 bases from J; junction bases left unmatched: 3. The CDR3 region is CASSVGTGADEQYF. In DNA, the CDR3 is TGTGCCAGCAGCGTAGGGACAGGGGCGGACGAGCAGTACTTC.

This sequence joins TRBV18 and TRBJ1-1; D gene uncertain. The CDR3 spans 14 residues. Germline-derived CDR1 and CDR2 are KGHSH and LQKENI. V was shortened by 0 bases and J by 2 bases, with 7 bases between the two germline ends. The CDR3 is CASSPPTGNTEAFF. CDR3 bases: TGTGCCAGCTCACCACCGACGGGTAACACTGAAGCTTTCTTT.

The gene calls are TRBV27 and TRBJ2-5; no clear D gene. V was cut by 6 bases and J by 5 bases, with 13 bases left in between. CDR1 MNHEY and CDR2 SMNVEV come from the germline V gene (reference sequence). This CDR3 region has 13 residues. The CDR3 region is CASSRTDVETQYF. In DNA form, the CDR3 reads TGTGCCAGCAGCCGGACGGATGTGGAGACCCAGTACTTC.

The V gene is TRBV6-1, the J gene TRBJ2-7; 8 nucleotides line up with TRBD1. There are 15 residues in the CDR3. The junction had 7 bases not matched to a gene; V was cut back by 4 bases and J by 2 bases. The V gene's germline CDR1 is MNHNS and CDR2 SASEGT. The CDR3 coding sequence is TGTGCCAGCAGTGTTGGGACAGGCGACACCTACGAGCAGTACTTC. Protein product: CASSVGTGDTYEQYF.

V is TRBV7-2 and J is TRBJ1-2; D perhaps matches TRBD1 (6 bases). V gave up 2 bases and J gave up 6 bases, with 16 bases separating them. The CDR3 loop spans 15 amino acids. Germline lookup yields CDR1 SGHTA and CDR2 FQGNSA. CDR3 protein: CASSLSLTGHDGYTF. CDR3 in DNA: TGTGCCAGCAGCTTATCTCTAACAGGGCACGATGGCTACACCTTC.

CDR3 in amino acids: CASSFIAGGGAREQYF. The DNA of the CDR3 is TGTGCCAGCAGCTTTATAGCGGGGGGAGGGGCTCGGGAGCAGTACTTC. The V and J genes are TRBV7-2 and TRBJ2-7; the match to TRBD2 covers 10 bases. This CDR3 contains 16 residues. After removal of 3 bases from V and 7 bases from J, the junction contained 12 bases not matched to a gene. Germline V gene data show CDR1 as SGHTA and CDR2 as FQGNSA. The entire variable domain, with the rest obtained from reference TRBV7-2 and TRBJ2-7, is as follows: GAGVSQSPSNKVTEKGKDVELRCDPISGHTALYWYRQSLGQGLEFLIYFQGNSAPDKSGLPSDRFSAERTGGSVSTLTIQRTQQEDSAVYLCASSFIAGGGAREQYFGPGTRLTVT.

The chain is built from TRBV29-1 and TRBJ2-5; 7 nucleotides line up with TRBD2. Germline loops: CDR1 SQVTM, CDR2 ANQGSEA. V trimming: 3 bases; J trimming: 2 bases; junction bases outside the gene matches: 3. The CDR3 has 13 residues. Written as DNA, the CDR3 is TGCAGCGTTGACGGGGGGATTCAAGAGACCCAGTACTTC. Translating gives CSVDGGIQETQYF. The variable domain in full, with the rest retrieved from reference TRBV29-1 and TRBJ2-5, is SAVISQKPSRDICQRGTSLTIQCQVDSQVTMMFWYRQQPGQSLTLIATANQGSEATYESGFVIDKFPISRPNLTFSTLTVSNMSPEDSSIYLCSVDGGIQETQYFGPGTRLLVL.